The sequence of this TCR beta chain was determined in a study of blood T cell repertoires in COVID-19. The wider study: T cells, B-cell-depleted T cells, or PBMCs provided the cDNA or gDNA that served as material.

From germline, CDR1 is SGHVS and CDR2 FNYEAQ. The V end was cut by 2 bases, the J end by 3 bases, with 10 bases between. The CDR3 has 15 residues. In the source study's methods: Cell counts per sample came from amplifying reference gene primers. Method: immunoSEQ multiplex PCR; TCRdb's copy keeps in-frame clones and lacks some. V, J and clone size are those of that table, while D and trimming were read from the DNA. The data contain approximately 150,000 clones, about 87% of them singletons. What was sequenced was peripheral blood. This clonotype was sampled from a woman between 45 and 60 years old with acute or convalescent COVID-19. The chain employs TRBV7-6 and TRBJ2-2, with D possibly matching TRBD1 (6 bases). The CDR3 bases are TGTGCCAGCAGCTTATCACAGGGCGACACCGGGGAGCTGTTTTTT. Amino acids: CASSLSQGDTGELFF. Variable domain in full (rest from reference TRBV7-6 and TRBJ2-2): GAGVSQSPRYKVTKRGQDVALRCDPISGHVSLYWYRQALGQGPEFLTYFNYEAQQDKSGLPNDRFSAERPEGSISTLTIQRTEQRDSAMYRCASSLSQGDTGELFFGEGSRLTVL.